A single sample is the source of the 14 T cell receptor beta chains below, sequenced in a study of blood T cell repertoires in COVID-19. Here immunoSEQ multiplex PCR was the method, and the copy in TCRdb shows in-frame clones only, minus some. This table has approximately 240,000 clones, 82% appearing once. Specimen: peripheral blood. The receptors originated from a woman at least 80 years old with active or convalescent COVID-19.

This clone was found once. The rearrangement uses TRBV5-1 and TRBJ2-1; 9 nucleotides agree with TRBD2. The CDR3 has 15 amino acids. After removal of 6 bases from V and 5 bases from J, the junction contained 9 bases not matched to a gene. Germline loops: CDR1 SGHRS, CDR2 YFSETQ. CDR3 region: CASTTWGLANNEQFF. The CDR3, as DNA: TGCGCCAGCACCACGTGGGGACTAGCTAACAATGAGCAGTTCTTC.

This clone was counted between two and nine times. The chain is built from TRBV2 and TRBJ1-5; a possible D gene is TRBD1 (5 bases). This CDR3 is 13 amino acids long. The germline V gene encodes CDR1 SNHLY and CDR2 FYNNEI. V gave up 8 bases and J gave up 4 bases, with 12 bases separating them. The CDR3 here is CASQQQVNQPQHF. CDR3 coding DNA: TGTGCCAGCCAACAACAGGTGAATCAGCCCCAGCATTTT.

This clone was detected once. The chain has TRBV30 and TRBJ1-2, with 7 positions matching TRBD1. The germline V gene has CDR1 GTSNPN and CDR2 SVGIG (reference sequence). CDR3 length: 16 amino acids. J was trimmed by 6 bases and V by 3 bases; bases with no gene match: 16. The CDR3 spells CAWRRQGGGKGNGYTF. In nucleotides, the CDR3 is TGTGCCTGGAGAAGACAGGGTGGGGGTAAGGGTAATGGCTACACCTTC.

This sequence joins TRBV5-1 and TRBJ1-5; tentative D call: TRBD1 (5 bases). The germline V and J ends were trimmed by 4 bases and 4 bases, with 15 bases remaining between them. Germline V CDR1 and CDR2: SGHRS, YFSETQ. The CDR3 covers 15 residues. The CDR3 bases are TGCGCCAGCAGCCCTGGGACTTCTAGTAATCAGCCCCAGCATTTT. Its translation: CASSPGTSSNQPQHF.

This clone was seen a single time. The chain carries TRBV11-2 and TRBJ1-2; D gene uncertain. Germline CDR1 and CDR2: SGHAT and FQNNGV. The CDR3 is made up of 14 amino acids. Trimming removed 0 bases at V and 4 bases at J, with 9 bases between. The CDR3 here is CASSLDQSAYGYTF. CDR3 DNA sequence: TGTGCCAGCAGCTTAGATCAAAGCGCCTATGGCTACACCTTC.

The chain couples TRBV3-1 (or the pseudogene TRBV3-2) to TRBJ2-5; TRBD2 might be the D (6 bases). V was shortened by 1 base and J by 2 bases, with 11 bases between the two germline ends. This CDR3 region has 15 residues. Germline CDR1 is LGHDT and CDR2 is YNNKEL (reference sequence). DNA for the CDR3: TGTGCCAGCAGCCAAGGTTTCGGGAGTCAAGAGACCCAGTACTTC. Residues: CASSQGFGSQETQYF.

The V and J genes are TRBV19 and TRBJ2-5, with TRBD2 matching over 8 bases. J lost 2 bases, V lost 6 bases, and 17 bases had no gene match. Germline-derived CDR1 and CDR2 are LNHDA and SQIVND (reference sequence). The CDR3 loop spans 18 amino acids. CDR3 sequence reads: CASSMTAGARLSQETQYF. The CDR3 DNA is TGTGCCAGTAGCATGACAGCGGGGGCCCGTCTATCACAAGAGACCCAGTACTTC.

This rearrangement joins TRBV7-7 to TRBJ1-4; 9 bases are a match to TRBD1. V was pared by 5 bases and J by 10 bases, with 11 bases of the junction left unmatched. Per germline, CDR1 SSHAT and CDR2 FNYEAQ (reference sequence). This CDR3 is built from 15 residues. The CDR3 nucleotides read TGTGCCAGCAGCCCAGGACAGGGGAGACAGGCAAAACTGTTTTTT. It yields the protein CASSPGQGRQAKLFF.

V and J are TRBV5-1 and TRBJ1-4; a weak D match, TRBD1 (6 bases). Germline V gene lookup returns CDR1 SGHRS and CDR2 YFSETQ. This CDR3 region has 14 residues. Trimming cost V 4 bases and J 6 bases, with 13 bases left between them. CDR3 sequence reads: CASSVTGFDEKLFF. The CDR3 coding sequence is TGCGCCAGCAGCGTAACAGGGTTTGATGAAAAACTGTTTTTT.

The V gene is TRBV9, the J gene TRBJ2-2; D is ambiguous. This CDR3 contains 16 residues. With 5 bases removed from V and 5 bases from J, the gap between germline ends came to 19 bases. The germline gives CDR1 SGDLS, CDR2 YYNGEE. The CDR3 DNA reads TGTGCCAGCAGTTCCACCGGAGACCCCAGAACCGGGGAGCTGTTTTTT. This translates into CASSSTGDPRTGELFF.

The rearrangement links TRBV6-1 to TRBJ1-2; D unclear. There are 12 residues in the CDR3. V was trimmed by 3 bases and J by 10 bases, leaving 12 bases between them. CDR1 and CDR2 from the germline V gene are MNHNS and SASEGT. CDR3 coding DNA: TGTGCCAGCAGTGAGATTGGGCGGGACTACACCTTC. It translates to CASSEIGRDYTF.

This chain uses TRBV29-1 with TRBJ2-7; the match to TRBD2 covers 9 bases. This CDR3 spans 12 amino acids. Germline CDR1 and CDR2: SQVTM and ANQGSEA. V lost 4 bases to trimming and J lost 7 bases; unmatched junction nucleotides: 5. The CDR3 reads CSVVSGRGEQYF. DNA for the CDR3: TGCAGCGTTGTTAGCGGGAGAGGGGAGCAGTACTTC.

This clone is a singleton in its sample. This rearrangement joins TRBV10-3 to TRBJ2-1, with 7 nucleotides matching TRBD2. Germline CDR1 reads ENHRY; CDR2 reads SYGVKD. Trimming removed 0 bases from V and 6 bases from J; junction bases left unmatched: 5. This CDR3 is built from 15 residues. The CDR3 here is CAISESSGVGNEQFF. CDR3 DNA sequence: TGTGCCATCAGTGAGTCAAGCGGGGTAGGCAATGAGCAGTTCTTC.

J is TRBJ2-3 and V is TRBV15; 11 bases are a match to TRBD2. Germline CDR1 reads LNHNV; CDR2 reads YYDKDF (reference sequence). Trimming at V came to 1 base and at J to 1 base, leaving 4 bases not matched to a gene. This CDR3 spans 17 amino acids. The CDR3 DNA follows: TGTGCCACCAGCAGAGCCCCGACTAGCGGGGGCACAGATACGCAGTATTTT. Encoded protein: CATSRAPTSGGTDTQYF.